This T cell receptor (beta chain) was found in a study of blood T cell repertoires in COVID-19. In the study overall: Donors in the United States, Italy and Spain gave samples during acute or convalescent COVID-19. PBMCs, B-cell-depleted T cells, or T cells were the source of the cDNA or gDNA that made up the material.

Source study methods: Estimated nucleated cell counts came from reference gene primer amplification. Profiled with immunoSEQ multiplex PCR; TCRdb holds only in-frame clones, not every one. V, J and clone size are those of that table, while D and trimming were read from the DNA. Of 200,000 or so clones detected, approximately 84% appear once; the ten largest clones hold 6.9%. In germline, CDR1 is SGHRS, CDR2 YFSETQ. The CDR3 totals 15 residues. Losses at the gene ends were 0 bases for V and 11 bases for J; bases not matched to a gene: 6. The sample comprised peripheral blood. This chain joins TRBV5-1 and TRBJ1-6; the match to TRBD1 covers 9 bases. The receptor comes from a human donor with acute or convalescent COVID-19. The donor label of this sample is uncertain. This CDR3 reads CASSLGAGTGTPLHF. As DNA, the CDR3 is TGCGCCAGCAGCTTGGGGGCCGGGACAGGGACACCCCTCCACTTT.